The entry below gives a single TCR beta chain sequence along with its context. TCRdb keeps only in-frame clones here, not all; method: immunoSEQ multiplex PCR. The top ten hold around 0.13% of the sample, which has some 2.1 million clones, 95% seen once. These data are taken from a study of shared clonotypes between healthy human individuals. Germline values: CDR1 KGHSH, CDR2 LQKENI. The CDR3 covers 14 residues. V lost 2 bases to trimming and J lost 2 bases, with 9 bases between them. This clonotype was obtained from a man aged 18 to 30 in good health. The rearrangement uses TRBV18 and TRBJ2-5, with D possibly matching TRBD1 (5 bases). The sequenced sample consisted of naive CD4+ T cells sorted from blood. The subset denotes: CD45RA+ positively selected. CDR3 amino acids: CASSPRQTQETQYF. Written as DNA, the CDR3 is TGTGCCAGCTCACCAAGACAGACTCAAGAGACCCAGTACTTC.